A selection of T cell receptor beta chains follows, all from one sample in a study of cytotoxic CD8 clonotypes in ibrutinib-treated CLL. The protocol was immunoSEQ multiplex PCR, while the TCRdb copy is restricted to in-frame clones and leaves out a portion. This table has about 160,000 clones, roughly four fifths appearing once. Specimen: PBMCs, collected after 24 months of ibrutinib treatment. The receptors here all came from a human donor with chronic lymphocytic leukemia. The CDR3 runs from the conserved cysteine through the conserved F or W. The D gene is left open where the match is weak. Only some rows state a clone size, as once, few, many or a class for expanded clones.

length: 13
V: TRBV9
J: TRBJ1-2
size: .
D: .
CDR3: CASSVDEDYGYTF
DNA: TGTGCCAGCAGCGTAGACGAGGACTATGGCTACACCTTC

length: 17
V: TRBV7-9
J: TRBJ2-7
size: .
D: TRBD2
CDR3: CASSLGLAGGPNGEQYF
DNA: TGTGCCAGCAGCTTAGGGCTAGCGGGAGGGCCGAATGGCGAGCAGTACTTC

length: 13
V: TRBV28
J: TRBJ2-1
size: .
D: .
CDR3: CASTGVGYNEQFF
DNA: TGTGCCAGTACCGGAGTTGGATACAATGAGCAGTTCTTC

length: 14
V: TRBV12-1
J: TRBJ1-4
size: .
D: .
CDR3: CASSPWEIRRELFF
DNA: TGTGCCAGCAGCCCTTGGGAGATACGGAGGGAACTGTTTTTT

length: 15
V: TRBV5-1
J: TRBJ2-2
size: .
D: TRBD2
CDR3: CASSWTSGYTGELFF
DNA: TGCGCCAGCAGCTGGACTAGCGGATACACCGGGGAGCTGTTTTTT

length: 13
V: TRBV6-1
J: TRBJ2-7
size: .
D: .
CDR3: CASSELSSTEQYF
DNA: TGTGCCAGCAGTGAACTGTCTTCAACCGAGCAGTACTTC

length: 13
V: TRBV7-7
J: TRBJ2-5
size: .
D: .
CDR3: CASSLAVFETQYF
DNA: TGTGCTAGCAGCTTAGCGGTTTTTGAGACCCAGTACTTC

length: 12
V: TRBV7-6
J: TRBJ1-2
size: .
D: .
CDR3: CASSQGTWGYTF
DNA: TGTGCCAGCAGCCAGGGAACGTGGGGCTACACCTTC

length: 18
V: TRBV4-3
J: TRBJ1-6
size: few
D: .
CDR3: CASSQRGGGLAYNSPLHF
DNA: TGCGCCAGCAGCCAGAGAGGTGGAGGGCTCGCCTATAATTCACCCCTCCACTTT

length: 15
V: TRBV4-1
J: TRBJ2-7
size: .
D: .
CDR3: CASSQGQGTLYEQYF
DNA: TGCGCCAGCAGCCAAGGCCAAGGGACACTCTACGAGCAGTACTTC

length: 15
V: TRBV4-1
J: TRBJ1-5
size: .
D: .
CDR3: CASSQEGRSNQPQHF
DNA: TGCGCCAGCAGCCAAGAAGGCAGGAGCAATCAGCCCCAGCATTTT

length: 16
V: TRBV6-1
J: TRBJ1-3
size: .
D: .
CDR3: CASSEAFSSSGNTIYF
DNA: TGTGCCAGCAGTGAAGCCTTCTCGAGCTCTGGAAACACCATATATTTT

length: 19
V: TRBV28
J: TRBJ2-3
size: .
D: TRBD2
CDR3: CASSLYAIRSGGLSDTQYF
DNA: TGTGCCAGCAGTTTATACGCGATCAGAAGCGGGGGACTTTCAGATACGCAGTATTTT

length: 15
V: TRBV27
J: TRBJ2-7
size: .
D: TRBD2
CDR3: CASSFWASGSDEQYF
DNA: TGTGCCAGCAGTTTTTGGGCTAGCGGGAGTGACGAGCAGTACTTC

length: 17
V: TRBV29-1
J: TRBJ2-2
size: .
D: .
CDR3: CSARPWLVQGGTGELFF
DNA: TGCAGCGCACGCCCTTGGTTAGTCCAGGGAGGCACCGGGGAGCTGTTTTTT

length: 14
V: TRBV7-6
J: TRBJ2-7
size: .
D: .
CDR3: CASSLELGNYEQYF
DNA: TGTGCCAGCAGCTTGGAACTAGGTAACTACGAGCAGTACTTC

length: 15
V: TRBV9
J: TRBJ2-6
size: once
D: .
CDR3: CASSVASGGANVLTF
DNA: TGTGCCAGCAGCGTAGCGTCCGGTGGGGCCAACGTCCTGACTTTC

length: 13
V: TRBV30
J: TRBJ1-2
size: once
D: .
CDR3: CAWSVEANYGYTF
DNA: TGTGCCTGGAGTGTTGAAGCTAACTATGGCTACACCTTC

length: 16
V: TRBV6-1
J: TRBJ2-5
size: .
D: TRBD2
CDR3: CASSGASGGARETQYF
DNA: TGTGCCAGCAGTGGGGCTAGCGGGGGGGCAAGGGAGACCCAGTACTTC

length: 17
V: TRBV9
J: TRBJ2-7
size: .
D: .
CDR3: CASSEGRYRARPYEQYF
DNA: TGTGCCAGCAGCGAAGGGAGATACAGGGCACGACCCTACGAGCAGTACTTC

length: 14
V: TRBV19
J: TRBJ2-7
size: .
D: TRBD1
CDR3: CASCPGQGAYEQYF
DNA: TGTGCCAGTTGTCCGGGACAGGGGGCCTACGAGCAGTACTTC

length: 13
V: TRBV6-4
J: TRBJ1-1
size: few
D: TRBD1
CDR3: CASSRDRDTEAFF
DNA: TGTGCCAGCAGCCGGGACAGGGACACTGAAGCTTTCTTT

length: 15
V: TRBV15
J: TRBJ2-5
size: .
D: TRBD2
CDR3: CATSRGGGGRETQYF
DNA: TGTGCCACCAGCAGAGGCGGCGGGGGACGAGAGACCCAGTACTTC

length: 14
V: TRBV30
J: TRBJ2-6
size: .
D: .
CDR3: CAWSVMAGANVLTF
DNA: TGTGCCTGGAGTGTAATGGCTGGGGCCAACGTCCTGACTTTC

length: 17
V: TRBV11-3
J: TRBJ2-7
size: .
D: TRBD2
CDR3: CASSLETGTSGTYEQYF
DNA: TGTGCCAGCAGCTTAGAAACCGGGACTAGCGGAACCTACGAGCAGTACTTC

length: 14
V: TRBV11-2
J: TRBJ2-7
size: few
D: .
CDR3: CASSLGRGTYEQYF
DNA: TGTGCCAGCAGCTTAGGGCGGGGTACCTACGAGCAGTACTTC

length: 14
V: TRBV11-1
J: TRBJ1-1
size: .
D: TRBD1
CDR3: CASSRDRTRPEAFF
DNA: TGTGCCAGCAGCCGGGACAGGACTCGTCCTGAAGCTTTCTTT

length: 12
V: TRBV5-1
J: TRBJ1-1
size: once
D: TRBD1
CDR3: CASSYGQGLAFF
DNA: TGCGCCAGCAGCTACGGACAGGGCTTAGCTTTCTTT

length: 15
V: TRBV6-1
J: TRBJ1-4
size: .
D: TRBD1
CDR3: CASSPSGGLREKLFF
DNA: TGTGCCAGCAGTCCGTCAGGGGGGCTTAGGGAAAAACTGTTTTTT

length: 16
V: TRBV28
J: TRBJ2-3
size: .
D: .
CDR3: CASISSGGKHTDTQYF
DNA: TGTGCCAGCATCTCGAGCGGCGGGAAACATACAGATACGCAGTATTTT

length: 17
V: TRBV15
J: TRBJ1-4
size: .
D: .
CDR3: CATSRGRASESSEKLFF
DNA: TGTGCCACCAGCAGAGGGAGGGCTTCAGAGAGTAGTGAAAAACTGTTTTTT

length: 16
V: TRBV7-2
J: TRBJ2-7
size: once
D: TRBD2
CDR3: CASSAPRTSANYEQYF
DNA: TGTGCCAGCAGCGCCCCTCGGACTAGCGCAAACTACGAGCAGTACTTC

length: 13
V: TRBV6-1
J: TRBJ1-6
size: .
D: .
CDR3: CASTTYYNSPLHF
DNA: TGTGCCAGCACAACCTACTATAATTCACCCCTCCACTTT

length: 15
V: TRBV7-2
J: TRBJ2-7
size: .
D: TRBD1
CDR3: CASSLTTGGVYEQYF
DNA: TGTGCCAGCAGCTTAACGACAGGGGGCGTTTACGAGCAGTACTTC

length: 18
V: TRBV18
J: TRBJ2-1
size: .
D: TRBD2
CDR3: CASSPRTSGGALAGEQFF
DNA: TGTGCCAGCTCACCAAGGACTAGCGGGGGGGCCCTAGCCGGTGAGCAGTTCTTC

length: 19
V: TRBV7-9
J: TRBJ2-3
size: .
D: TRBD2
CDR3: CASSLAPRLAGESTDTQYF
DNA: TGTGCCAGCAGCTTAGCGCCCCGACTAGCGGGAGAGAGCACAGATACGCAGTATTTT

length: 16
V: TRBV11-2
J: TRBJ2-1
size: .
D: TRBD1
CDR3: CASSKRNRGRGNEQFF
DNA: TGTGCCAGCAGCAAACGAAACAGGGGAAGGGGCAATGAGCAGTTCTTC

length: 14
V: TRBV18
J: TRBJ1-1
size: .
D: .
CDR3: CASSPGTLNTEAFF
DNA: TGTGCCAGCTCACCAGGCACTTTGAACACTGAAGCTTTCTTT

length: 14
V: TRBV7-9
J: TRBJ1-2
size: .
D: TRBD1
CDR3: CASSPGQGDYGYTF
DNA: TGTGCCAGCAGCCCAGGACAGGGTGACTATGGCTACACCTTC

length: 15
V: TRBV5-1
J: TRBJ1-2
size: .
D: .
CDR3: CASSLGGTDNYGYTF
DNA: TGCGCCAGCAGCTTGGGAGGGACGGATAACTATGGCTACACCTTC

length: 12
V: TRBV29-1
J: TRBJ1-5
size: .
D: .
CDR3: CSVETLGEPQHF
DNA: TGCAGCGTTGAGACGCTCGGGGAGCCCCAGCATTTT

length: 14
V: TRBV5-1
J: TRBJ1-1
size: .
D: .
CDR3: CASSGGYADTEAFF
DNA: TGCGCCAGCTCGGGGGGGTATGCGGACACTGAAGCTTTCTTT

length: 13
V: TRBV19
J: TRBJ2-7
size: .
D: .
CDR3: CASSASGKYEQYF
DNA: TGTGCCAGTAGTGCGTCAGGGAAGTACGAGCAGTACTTC

length: 11
V: TRBV6-1
J: TRBJ1-2
size: .
D: .
CDR3: CASSEYYGYTF
DNA: TGTGCCAGCAGTGAGTACTATGGCTACACCTTC

length: 15
V: TRBV5-1
J: TRBJ2-7
size: .
D: .
CDR3: CASSLGTVGAYEQYF
DNA: TGCGCCAGCAGCTTGGGGACAGTGGGAGCCTACGAGCAGTACTTC

length: 15
V: TRBV30
J: TRBJ1-5
size: .
D: .
CDR3: CAWSVSGVSNQPQHF
DNA: TGTGCCTGGAGTGTGTCGGGGGTAAGCAATCAGCCCCAGCATTTT

length: 13
V: TRBV7-2
J: TRBJ1-3
size: once
D: .
CDR3: CASSRVTGNTIYF
DNA: TGTGCCAGCAGCAGGGTCACTGGAAACACCATATATTTT

length: 14
V: TRBV27
J: TRBJ2-7
size: .
D: TRBD2
CDR3: CASSLTSGSYEQYF
DNA: TGTGCCAGCAGTCTGACTAGCGGCTCCTACGAGCAGTACTTC

length: 14
V: TRBV7-2
J: TRBJ2-5
size: few
D: .
CDR3: CASSPPPGLETQYF
DNA: TGTGCCAGCAGCCCTCCTCCTGGTCTGGAGACCCAGTACTTC

length: 14
V: TRBV2
J: TRBJ2-7
size: .
D: .
CDR3: CASRLTGSTYEQYF
DNA: TGTGCCAGCAGGTTGACAGGAAGCACCTACGAGCAGTACTTC

length: 16
V: TRBV14
J: TRBJ1-2
size: .
D: TRBD1
CDR3: CASSQEGLQGNYGYTF
DNA: TGTGCCAGCAGCCAAGAGGGCCTACAGGGGAACTATGGCTACACCTTC

length: 15
V: TRBV27
J: TRBJ2-7
size: .
D: .
CDR3: CASSSLKGRRGEQYF
DNA: TGTGCCAGCAGTTCCCTTAAGGGGCGGCGGGGTGAGCAGTACTTC

length: 12
V: TRBV2
J: TRBJ2-7
size: .
D: .
CDR3: CASSVRVREQYF
DNA: TGTGCCAGCAGTGTCAGGGTCCGGGAGCAGTACTTC

length: 13
V: TRBV10-3
J: TRBJ1-5
size: .
D: .
CDR3: CAISDRTGQPQHF
DNA: TGTGCCATCAGTGATAGGACGGGTCAGCCCCAGCATTTT

length: 16
V: TRBV5-6
J: TRBJ1-2
size: .
D: .
CDR3: CASTPAWRGPLYGYTF
DNA: TGTGCCAGCACGCCAGCTTGGCGTGGGCCACTTTATGGCTACACCTTC